These 16 T cell receptor beta chains came from one sample sequenced in a study of blood T cell repertoires in COVID-19. TCRdb keeps only in-frame clones here, not all; method: immunoSEQ multiplex PCR. The sample lists a few hundred thousand clones, 89% occurring once. The sequencing sample was made of peripheral blood. These receptors were collected from a man in his forties with acute or convalescent COVID-19.

The DNA for the CDR3 is TGTGCCAGCAGTGAAGCGATCCAGGGGCTCGAGCAGTACTTC. Translation gives CASSEAIQGLEQYF. The chain is built from TRBV2 and TRBJ2-7, with D tentatively TRBD1 (6 bases). V lost 0 bases, J lost 6 bases, and 12 bases lay in between. CDR1 is SNHLY, CDR2 FYNNEI, per germline. The CDR3 is 14 amino acids.

This chain uses TRBV23-1 with TRBJ2-2; D might be TRBD1 (5 bases). TRBV23-1 is noted as an ORF with a role that remains uncertain. Trimming removed 0 bases at V and 5 bases at J, with 16 bases between. The CDR3 runs 17 residues. In DNA form, the CDR3 reads TGCGCCAGCAGTCAATCGAGACCAGGGTTAAAAACCGGGGAGCTGTTTTTT. This encodes CASSQSRPGLKTGELFF.

This rearrangement joins TRBV20-1 to TRBJ1-1; D remains ambiguous. The V and J ends lost 3 bases and 5 bases respectively, with 16 bases between them. The CDR3 runs to 14 residues. The germline gives CDR1 DFQATT, CDR2 SNEGSKA (reference sequence). The CDR3 sequence is CSASARRVGTEAFF. DNA for the CDR3: TGCAGTGCTAGTGCCAGGAGGGTGGGGACTGAAGCTTTCTTT.

V usage is TRBV3-1 (or the pseudogene TRBV3-2) and J usage is TRBJ1-1, with D perhaps TRBD1 (5 bases). The V gene's germline CDR1 is LGHDT and CDR2 YNNKEL (reference sequence). This CDR3 contains 14 residues. Trimming stripped 0 bases from V and 4 bases from J, with 9 bases between. The CDR3 coding sequence is TGTGCCAGCAGCCAAGAGTCAGGGCCCACTGAAGCTTTCTTT. Protein product: CASSQESGPTEAFF.

V gene TRBV3-1 (or the pseudogene TRBV3-2) combines with J gene TRBJ1-5; D is possibly TRBD1 (5 bases). Between the trimmed V and J ends, which lost 0 bases and 6 bases, there was a span of 12 bases. CDR3 length: 15 residues. Per the germline V gene, CDR1 is LGHDT and CDR2 is YNNKEL (reference sequence). The CDR3 sequence is CASSQDARQSQPQHF. In DNA, the CDR3 is TGTGCCAGCAGCCAAGATGCGAGACAGAGTCAGCCCCAGCATTTT.

The V call is TRBV7-9, the J call TRBJ1-1; TRBD1 is a possible D gene (5 bases). The CDR3 runs to 14 residues. Germline V CDR1 and CDR2: SEHNR, FQNEAQ (reference sequence). The V and J ends lost 1 base and 4 bases respectively, with 10 bases between them. The CDR3 region is CASSLGSGVTEAFF. In DNA, the CDR3 is TGTGCCAGCAGCTTAGGTTCGGGGGTCACTGAAGCTTTCTTT. The full variable domain, completed using reference TRBV7-9 and TRBJ1-1, is DTGVSQNPRHKITKRGQNVTFRCDPISEHNRLYWYRQTLGQGPEFLTYFQNEAQLEKSRLLSDRFSAERPKGSFSTLEIQRTEQGDSAMYLCASSLGSGVTEAFFGQGTRLTVV.

V usage is TRBV7-2 and J usage is TRBJ1-2; D gene ambiguous. V lost 1 base and J lost 4, with 7 bases in between. There are 13 residues in the CDR3. Germline lookup yields CDR1 SGHTA and CDR2 FQGNSA. CDR3 sequence reads: CASSLGTIYGYTF. The DNA for the CDR3 is TGTGCCAGCAGCTTAGGCACAATCTATGGCTACACCTTC.

The rearrangement uses TRBV7-2 and TRBJ1-5; perhaps TRBD1 as D (5 bases). Germline CDR1 is SGHTA and CDR2 is FQGNSA. Trimming left V 5 bases short and J 5 bases short, with 16 bases between. The CDR3 consists of 15 residues. CDR3 coding DNA: TGTGCCAGCAGCCCTCTTGGGGGAGGGGATCAGCCCCAGCATTTT. Residues: CASSPLGGGDQPQHF.

This rearrangement joins TRBV6-2 or TRBV6-3 to TRBJ2-3, with TRBD2 matching over 7 bases. Germline V lookup: CDR1 MNHEY, CDR2 SVGEGT. This CDR3 contains 14 residues. J was trimmed by 2 bases and V by 2 bases; bases with no gene match: 1. Here the CDR3 reads CASSYAGDTDTQYF. CDR3 in DNA: TGTGCCAGCAGTTACGCGGGGGACACAGATACGCAGTATTTT.

The chain carries TRBV11-3 and TRBJ2-1; TRBD1 matches 10 bases. The V gene's germline CDR1 is SGHNT and CDR2 YENEEA. The V segment lost 0 bases and the J segment 5 bases; nucleotides outside the gene matches: 1. This CDR3 has 15 residues. The CDR3 DNA is TGTGCCAGCAGCTTAGAGGGACAGGGGAACAATGAGCAGTTCTTC. Protein: CASSLEGQGNNEQFF.

V usage is TRBV27 and J usage is TRBJ2-2, with 10 bases fitting TRBD2. The CDR3 has 16 residues. V lost 7 bases and J lost 7; bases outside the gene matches: 12. Germline values: CDR1 MNHEY, CDR2 SMNVEV (reference sequence). The CDR3 DNA sequence: TGTGCCAGCACCCTTTTCGCTAGCGGGAGATTCGGGGAGCTGTTTTTT. It translates to CASTLFASGRFGELFF.

The rearrangement links TRBV24-1 to TRBJ1-5, with 9 bases matching TRBD1. The ends lost 5 bases at V and 8 bases at J; junction bases unmatched: 15. Germline-derived CDR1 and CDR2 are KGHDR and SFDVKD. The CDR3 contains 17 residues. CDR3 region: CATSGFPGQGPEEPQHF. CDR3 nucleotides: TGTGCCACCAGTGGTTTCCCGGGACAGGGACCTGAGGAGCCCCAGCATTTT.

This sequence joins TRBV15 and TRBJ1-3; 8 bases are shared with TRBD1. Losses at the gene ends were 3 bases for V and 0 bases for J; bases not matched to a gene: 7. Germline V gives CDR1 LNHNV, CDR2 YYDKDF (reference sequence). This CDR3 has 17 residues. The CDR3 DNA reads as TGTGCCACCAGCAGGGCCGGACAGGGAGCCTCTGGAAACACCATATATTTT. The encoded protein is CATSRAGQGASGNTIYF.

The chain has TRBV7-2 and TRBJ1-1, with 11 bases fitting TRBD1. Germline V lookup: CDR1 SGHTA, CDR2 FQGNSA. The trim removed 4 bases at V and 7 bases at J, leaving 8 bases unmatched. The length of the CDR3 is 15 residues. Here the CDR3 reads CASSYRGQGAGEAFF. The CDR3 DNA follows: TGTGCCAGCAGCTACCGAGGACAGGGGGCTGGTGAAGCTTTCTTT.

The rearrangement joins TRBV6-5 to TRBJ1-5; D remains unclear. The CDR3 length is 13 residues. Trimming took 4 bases from V and 5 from J, leaving 9 bases between them. CDR1 and CDR2 (germline): MNHEY, SVGAGI. CDR3 coding DNA: TGTGCCAGCAGTTGGTCAGGTGATCAGCCCCAGCATTTT. Protein: CASSWSGDQPQHF.

J is TRBJ1-4 and V is TRBV19; 8 bases fit TRBD1. Germline V lookup: CDR1 LNHDA, CDR2 SQIVND (reference sequence). This CDR3 region has 13 residues. V lost 8 bases and J lost 6; bases outside the gene matches: 5. CDR3 residues: CASCRGLDEKLFF. The CDR3 DNA sequence: TGTGCCAGTTGCAGGGGGCTTGATGAAAAACTGTTTTTT.